This TCR beta chain was sequenced in a study of OX40 agonist ivuxolimab in advanced cancers. Study as a whole: Across the patients, intravenous ivuxolimab was delivered every 2 weeks at 0.01 to 10 mg/kg. Patients treated during dose escalation were battling hepatocellular carcinoma, melanoma, renal cell or head and neck cancer. Partial responses occurred in three patients (one hepatocellular carcinoma, two cutaneous melanoma).

Trimming took 0 bases from V and 5 from J, leaving 6 bases between them. The CDR3 is 13 amino acids. CDR1 and CDR2 (germline): MNHEY, SVGAGI. Study-wide findings and caveats: Antigen specificity remained undetermined for the expanded peripheral T cells.

Turning to this clone: Its antigen is unidentified.

Profiled with immunoSEQ multiplex PCR; TCRdb holds only in-frame clones, not every one. The sample holds roughly 62,000 clones; about 85% are singletons and the top ten take 4.5% to 5.5%. The receptor's source is an adult with an advanced solid tumor such as melanoma, head and neck, liver or kidney cancer. The sample consisted of CD4+ or CD8+ T cells sorted from blood, taken in a trial of the OX40 agonist ivuxolimab. The chain employs TRBV6-5 and TRBJ2-3, with D unresolved. The DNA for the CDR3 is TGTGCCAGCAGTTACTCGGAGAGAGATACGCAGTATTTT. The encoded protein is CASSYSERDTQYF.